The 30 T cell receptor beta chains presented below share a single source sample, sequenced in a study of CD8+ T cells in alopecia areata. Extracted RNA was reverse transcribed into cDNA, the sequencing template. Method: immunoSEQ multiplex PCR; TCRdb's copy keeps in-frame clones and lacks some. The data contain over 200,000 clones, less than 65% of them seen just once; the ten biggest clones take up 4% to 5%. The sample's treatment: oral pan-JAK inhibitor, 5-10 mg twice daily. The sequenced sample was CD4+ T cells sorted from blood, obtained at week 4, from a patient treated with tofacitinib. All receptors come from a human donor with alopecia areata.

The chain joins TRBV6-5 to TRBJ2-7; the D call may be TRBD1 or TRBD2 (5 bases each). The CDR3 consists of 12 residues. Per the germline V gene, CDR1 is MNHEY and CDR2 is SVGAGI. V lost 6 bases, J lost 6 bases, and 12 bases lay in between. The CDR3 sequence is CASRHWGSEQYF. The CDR3, as DNA: TGTGCCAGCAGACACTGGGGGTCCGAGCAGTACTTC.

This clone turned up a few times. Other DNA sequences from this sample encode an identical CDR3 as well. The chain combines TRBV29-1 with TRBJ2-7; D perhaps matches TRBD1 (5 bases). V shed 3 bases and J shed 3 bases, with 9 bases lying between them. Germline V lookup: CDR1 SQVTM, CDR2 ANQGSEA. The CDR3 loop spans 12 amino acids. The CDR3 DNA reads TGCAGCGTTGAGGGTCAGGGCTACGAGCAGTACTTC. It yields the protein CSVEGQGYEQYF.

As concerns this clone: Sequence at one end of the junction differs from germline and may be a read error. The chain uses TRBV2 and TRBJ2-6; 10 bases agree with TRBD2. The germline CDR1 and CDR2 sequences are SNHLY and FYNNEI. The CDR3 length is 16 residues. CDR3: CASSQAGGPGANVLTF. CDR3 coding DNA: TGTGCCAGCAGTCAAGCGGGGGGGCCTGGGGCCAACGTCCTGACTTTC.

The chain recombines TRBV7-6 with TRBJ2-4; D possibly matches TRBD1 or TRBD2 (6 bases each). The V end was cut by 1 base, the J end by 10 bases, with 14 bases between. The CDR3 runs 14 residues. The V gene's germline CDR1 is SGHVS and CDR2 FNYEAQ. The CDR3 DNA reads TGTGCCAGCAGCTTAGGAGGGGGAGGAGGAATTCAGTACTTC. Translation: CASSLGGGGGIQYF.

This rearrangement joins TRBV10-1 to TRBJ2-3; the D gene is possibly TRBD2 (5 bases). The CDR3 has 14 amino acids. Germline-derived CDR1 and CDR2 are WNHNN and SYGVQD (reference sequence). Trimming left V 3 bases short and J 6 bases short, with 13 bases between. In DNA form, the CDR3 reads TGCGCCAGCAGTGACCCGACGGGATCGGATACGCAGTATTTT. It translates to CASSDPTGSDTQYF.

The chain couples TRBV7-2 to TRBJ2-5; possible D gene TRBD1, 5 bases. CDR1 and CDR2 from the germline V gene are SGHTA and FQGNSA. Trimming shortened V by 1 base and J by 5 bases, and 11 bases separated the two germline ends. CDR3 length: 14 amino acids. The CDR3 bases are TGTGCCAGCAGCTTAGGTCCAGGGCTGGAGACCCAGTACTTC. Translation gives CASSLGPGLETQYF.

This chain uses TRBV29-1 with TRBJ1-1; 10 bases agree with TRBD1. The CDR3 is 12 amino acids. With V trimmed by 4 bases and J by 6 bases, 2 bases remained unmatched. Germline V gene sequence: CDR1 SQVTM, CDR2 ANQGSEA. CDR3 coding DNA: TGCAGCGTTGCCGGGACAGGGGCTGAAGCTTTCTTT. Translating gives CSVAGTGAEAFF.

The chain uses TRBV29-1 and TRBJ1-5, with D unresolved. The CDR3 loop spans 14 amino acids. The V and J ends lost 4 bases and 4 bases respectively, with 14 bases between them. Germline lookup yields CDR1 SQVTM and CDR2 ANQGSEA. This CDR3 is CSVGPLGRNQPQHF. The CDR3 DNA sequence: TGCAGCGTTGGGCCCTTGGGTCGGAATCAGCCCCAGCATTTT.

The rearrangement links TRBV15 to TRBJ2-3, with D possibly being TRBD2 (5 bases). V was clipped by 3 bases and J by 1 base, with 14 bases between them. CDR3 size: 16 residues. From germline, CDR1 is LNHNV and CDR2 YYDKDF (reference sequence). Here the CDR3 DNA reads TGTGCCACCAGCAGGGAGTCGGGGTCTGGCACAGATACGCAGTATTTT. Its protein product is CATSRESGSGTDTQYF.

This chain links TRBV15 with TRBJ2-1; maybe TRBD1 (5 bases). Germline values: CDR1 LNHNV, CDR2 YYDKDF (reference sequence). V dropped 1 base and J dropped 7 bases, with 14 bases sitting between them. This CDR3 spans 15 amino acids. The CDR3 DNA is TGTGCCACCAGCAGAGGGTCAGGGCGTGGGAATGAGCAGTTCTTC. Its protein product is CATSRGSGRGNEQFF. The entire variable domain, with the rest obtained from reference TRBV15 and TRBJ2-1, is as follows: DAMVIQNPRYQVTQFGKPVTLSCSQTLNHNVMYWYQQKSSQAPKLLFHYYDKDFNNEADTPDNFQSRRPNTSFCFLDIRSPGLGDTAMYLCATSRGSGRGNEQFFGPGTRLTVL.

This sequence joins TRBV5-1 and TRBJ2-5; TRBD2 aligns across 10 bases. With 0 bases clipped from V and 1 base from J, the junction kept 3 bases outside the gene matches. The CDR3 runs to 16 residues. From germline, CDR1 is SGHRS and CDR2 YFSETQ. CDR3 amino acids: CASSLVASGGQETQYF. CDR3 DNA sequence: TGCGCCAGCAGCTTGGTGGCTAGCGGGGGCCAAGAGACCCAGTACTTC. Full variable domain (remainder filled in from reference TRBV5-1 and TRBJ2-5): KAGVTQTPRYLIKTRGQQVTLSCSPISGHRSVSWYQQTPGQGLQFLFEYFSETQRNKGNFPGRFSGRQFSNSRSEMNVSTLELGDSALYLCASSLVASGGQETQYFGPGTRLLVL.

This clone was seen a few times. The chain carries TRBV15 and TRBJ2-3, with D possibly being TRBD1 (6 bases). CDR3 size: 14 residues. V was shortened by 5 bases and J by 4 bases, with 13 bases between the two germline ends. CDR1 and CDR2 from the germline V gene are LNHNV and YYDKDF (reference sequence). The CDR3 sequence is CATSSGEGADTQYF. For the CDR3, the DNA is TGTGCCACCAGCTCAGGGGAAGGGGCAGATACGCAGTATTTT.

Only a few counts were recorded for this clone. This chain's CDR3 is CSVEGGGNYGYTF. CDR3 sequence (DNA): TGCAGCGTTGAAGGGGGAGGGAACTATGGCTACACCTTC. V is TRBV29-1 and J is TRBJ1-2, with D hard to call. The CDR3 has 13 amino acids. Between the trimmed V and J ends, which lost 1 base and 2 bases, there was a span of 8 bases. From germline, CDR1 is SQVTM and CDR2 ANQGSEA.

The chain carries TRBV6-5 and TRBJ2-2, with 10 bases fitting TRBD1. The CDR3 has 15 amino acids. The germline gives CDR1 MNHEY, CDR2 SVGAGI. After removal of 5 bases from V and 5 bases from J, the junction contained 5 bases not matched to a gene. DNA for the CDR3: TGTGCCAGCAGTCTCCGGGACAGGGGAACCGGGGAGCTGTTTTTT. Residues: CASSLRDRGTGELFF.

A few counts support this clone. This chain links TRBV23-1 with TRBJ1-2; tentative D call: TRBD1 (5 bases). TRBV23-1 has ORF status, its function being uncertain. The CDR3 runs 15 residues. V was trimmed by 0 bases and J by 1 base, leaving 9 bases between them. The CDR3 nucleotides read TGCGCCAGCAGTCAATCAACAGGTCGTAACTATGGCTACACCTTC. Residues: CASSQSTGRNYGYTF.

The chain has TRBV23-1 and TRBJ2-1, with 9 bases fitting TRBD1. TRBV23-1 counts as an open reading frame of uncertain function. Losses at the gene ends were 2 bases for V and 5 bases for J; bases not matched to a gene: 7. The CDR3 is 16 amino acids. CDR3 sequence: CASSQPSRDRDNEQFF. For the CDR3, the DNA is TGCGCCAGCAGTCAACCGTCCCGGGACAGGGACAATGAGCAGTTCTTC.

V gene TRBV7-2 combines with J gene TRBJ1-2, with 7 bases identical to TRBD1. The CDR3 length is 13 residues. V shed 5 bases, J shed 6 bases, and the junction held 6 bases outside the gene matches. In germline, CDR1 is SGHTA, CDR2 FQGNSA. The CDR3 coding sequence is TGTGCCAGCAGCACCCTAGGGGGCGATGGCTACACCTTC. Translated: CASSTLGGDGYTF.

J is TRBJ1-2 and V is TRBV5-6, with a weak D call TRBD1 (5 bases). Trimming took 1 base from V and 4 from J, leaving 5 bases between them. Germline CDR1 and CDR2: SGHDT and YYEEEE. The CDR3 is 12 amino acids. The CDR3 sequence is CASSLTGYGYTF. The DNA of the CDR3 is TGTGCCAGCAGCTTGACAGGCTATGGCTACACCTTC.

The rearrangement uses TRBV5-1 and TRBJ1-2; tentative D call: TRBD1 (5 bases). V gave up 7 bases and J gave up 7 bases, with 17 bases separating them. The CDR3 runs to 13 residues. Germline CDR1 reads SGHRS; CDR2 reads YFSETQ. The CDR3 spells CASGASIPGGYTF. The CDR3 bases are TGCGCCAGCGGGGCATCTATACCGGGTGGCTACACCTTC.

The chain joins TRBV29-1 to TRBJ2-1; 9 bases are a match to TRBD2. This CDR3 comprises 12 residues. The ends lost 7 bases at V and 7 bases at J; junction bases unmatched: 5. Per the germline V gene, CDR1 is SQVTM and CDR2 is ANQGSEA. This chain's CDR3 is CSGTRGGNEQFF. For the CDR3, the DNA is TGCAGCGGAACGCGGGGGGGGAATGAGCAGTTCTTC.

The V gene is TRBV15, the J gene TRBJ1-6; the D is unclear. Germline loops: CDR1 LNHNV, CDR2 YYDKDF (reference sequence). Trimming cost V 4 bases and J 0 bases, with 7 bases left between them. The CDR3 is made up of 15 amino acids. The CDR3 here is CATSKGSSYNSPLHF. The CDR3 coding sequence is TGTGCCACCAGCAAAGGAAGCTCCTATAATTCACCCCTCCACTTT. The entire variable domain, with the rest obtained from reference TRBV15 and TRBJ1-6, is as follows: DAMVIQNPRYQVTQFGKPVTLSCSQTLNHNVMYWYQQKSSQAPKLLFHYYDKDFNNEADTPDNFQSRRPNTSFCFLDIRSPGLGDTAMYLCATSKGSSYNSPLHFGNGTRLTVT.

This rearrangement joins TRBV4-1 to TRBJ2-3; D unresolved. Trimming took off 0 bases at V and 9 bases at J, with 4 bases between the two ends. The CDR3 extends over 11 amino acids. The germline V gene has CDR1 MGHRA and CDR2 YSYEKL. The CDR3 DNA reads as TGCGCCAGCAGCCAAGACGGCACGCAGTATTTT. It encodes CASSQDGTQYF.

The genes are TRBV15 and TRBJ2-3, with unresolved D. This CDR3 spans 18 amino acids. CDR1 and CDR2 from the germline V gene are LNHNV and YYDKDF (reference sequence). The V gene lost 2 bases and the J gene lost 0 bases, with 18 bases spanning the gap. CDR3 region: CATSRNLLGRASTDTQYF. CDR3 coding DNA: TGTGCCACCAGCAGAAACTTGCTTGGACGGGCAAGCACAGATACGCAGTATTTT.

This clone came up a few times. The chain links TRBV25-1 to TRBJ2-6, with a weak D call TRBD2 (5 bases). V lost 4 bases and J 2 bases, leaving 12 bases between the germline ends. The CDR3 sequence is 16 residues long. Germline-derived CDR1 and CDR2 are MGHDK and SYGVNS. The CDR3 loop reads CASSARLLPGANVLTF. The CDR3, as DNA: TGTGCCAGCAGTGCCAGACTATTGCCTGGGGCCAACGTCCTGACTTTC. Using reference TRBV25-1 and TRBJ2-6 for the parts outside the CDR3, the full variable domain is EADIYQTPRYLVIGTGKKITLECSQTMGHDKMYWYQQDPGMELHLIHYSYGVNSTEKGDLSSESTVSRIRTEHFPLTLESARPSHTSQYLCASSARLLPGANVLTFGAGSRLTVL.

This clone was observed a few times. This chain's CDR3 is CASSLGGGRGNTIYF. CDR3 DNA: TGCGCCAGCAGCCTCGGCGGGGGCAGGGGAAACACCATATATTTT. The J gene is TRBJ1-3, the V gene TRBV4-1; tentatively, D is TRBD1 (6 bases). CDR3 length equals 15 residues. V shed 4 bases and J shed 4 bases, with 14 bases lying between them. Per germline, CDR1 MGHRA and CDR2 YSYEKL.

J is TRBJ2-1 and V is TRBV6-4; no clear D. Germline loops: CDR1 MRHNA, CDR2 SNTAGT. This CDR3 is 14 amino acids long. V was shortened by 1 base and J by 9 bases, with 13 bases between the two germline ends. CDR3 coding DNA: TGTGCCAGCAGTGACTTTTTCTCCCTGGGTGAGCAGTTCTTC. This gives the protein CASSDFFSLGEQFF.

In this sample, this clone turned up a few times. The chain is built from TRBV12-5 and TRBJ1-5; D may be TRBD1 (6 bases). V was cut by 0 bases and J by 5 bases, with 20 bases left in between. The CDR3 extends over 18 amino acids. Germline V gene sequence: CDR1 LGHNT, CDR2 FRNRAP. Here the CDR3 DNA reads TGTGCTAGTGGTTTGGTACCCGCGGCGGGGGCCGCCGATCAGCCCCAGCATTTT. It is translated as CASGLVPAAGAADQPQHF.

The chain recombines TRBV5-5 with TRBJ1-2, with D perhaps TRBD1 (5 bases). Trimming removed 4 bases from V and 4 bases from J, with 17 bases in between. This CDR3 spans 15 amino acids. Germline V gene sequence: CDR1 SGHKS, CDR2 YYEKEE (reference sequence). The CDR3 reads CASSPSRVPLYGYTF. In DNA form, the CDR3 reads TGTGCCAGCAGCCCCTCCAGGGTCCCGCTCTATGGCTACACCTTC.

The chain carries TRBV29-1 and TRBJ2-5; TRBD1 or TRBD2 may be the D gene (5 bases each). CDR3 length: 13 amino acids. Germline V CDR1 and CDR2: SQVTM, ANQGSEA. The V gene lost 4 bases and the J gene lost 4 bases, with 13 bases spanning the gap. This CDR3 reads CSVVDSGPETQYF. The DNA of the CDR3 is TGCAGCGTTGTGGACTCGGGGCCAGAGACCCAGTACTTC. Using reference TRBV29-1 and TRBJ2-5 for the parts outside the CDR3, the full variable domain is SAVISQKPSRDICQRGTSLTIQCQVDSQVTMMFWYRQQPGQSLTLIATANQGSEATYESGFVIDKFPISRPNLTFSTLTVSNMSPEDSSIYLCSVVDSGPETQYFGPGTRLLVL.

On this clone: Other DNA sequences in this sample translate to the same CDR3. V and J are TRBV15 and TRBJ2-7; D call uncertain. Germline V lookup: CDR1 LNHNV, CDR2 YYDKDF (reference sequence). With 0 bases removed from V and 3 bases from J, the gap between germline ends came to 3 bases. The CDR3 has 12 amino acids. This CDR3 reads CATSRDSYEQYF. Written as DNA, the CDR3 is TGTGCCACCAGCAGAGACAGCTACGAGCAGTACTTC.